A selection of T cell receptor beta chains follows, all from one sample in a study of CD8 T cells in ankylosing spondylitis. From the 5' RACE reads, TCRdb called clonotypes with MiXCR, one entry per CDR3 protein. The profile shows under 7,500 distinct CDR3 sequences, about 2.1% of them singletons. Sequenced: blood, either unsorted or a sorted T cell fraction (not recorded which). The receptors were sampled from a male donor with ankylosing spondylitis or in good health (not recorded which). The CDR3 runs from the conserved cysteine through the conserved F or W. The D gene is left open where the match is weak. Clone size is stated in some rows and not others, as once, few, many or a class when expanded.

j_gene | d_gene | v_gene | abundance | CDR3aa | CDR3nt
TRBJ2-1 | TRBD2 | TRBV9 | medium-sized | CASSVVGFAGGLHVNEQFF | TGTGCCAGCAGCGTAGTAGGGTTCGCGGGAGGGTTACATGTCAATGAGCAGTTCTTC
TRBJ2-3 | . | TRBV9 | many | CASSVEGSGTDTQYF | TGTGCCAGCAGCGTAGAAGGCAGCGGCACAGATACGCAGTATTTT
TRBJ2-7 | . | TRBV9 | many | CASSVGVGDSYSYEQYF | TGTGCCAGCAGCGTAGGGGTAGGGGACTCTTACTCCTACGAGCAGTACTTC
TRBJ2-5 | TRBD1 | TRBV9 | . | CASSAGTGGMFRQETQYF | TGTGCCAGCAGCGCAGGGACAGGGGGCATGTTTAGACAAGAGACCCAGTACTTC
TRBJ1-2 | . | TRBV9 | many | CASSVTYGYTF | TGTGCCAGCAGCGTTACCTATGGCTACACCTTC
TRBJ2-7 | . | TRBV9 | many | CASSVESASSYEQYF | TGTGCCAGCAGCGTAGAAAGCGCTTCCTCCTACGAGCAGTACTTC
TRBJ2-3 | TRBD2 | TRBV9 | many | CASSVGTSGPLTDTQYF | TGTGCCAGCAGCGTAGGAACTAGCGGACCCCTCACAGATACGCAGTATTTT
TRBJ2-5 | TRBD2 | TRBV3-1 | many | CASSALGLAGGPDQETQYF | TGTGCCAGCAGCGCCCTGGGACTAGCGGGAGGGCCGGACCAAGAGACCCAGTACTTC
TRBJ2-1 | TRBD2 | TRBV9 | medium-sized | CASSVELASEQFF | TGTGCCAGCAGCGTAGAACTAGCGAGTGAGCAGTTCTTC
TRBJ2-1 | . | TRBV9 | many | CASSVDLVTYNEQFF | TGTGCCAGCAGCGTAGATCTGGTCACCTACAATGAGCAGTTCTTC
TRBJ2-7 | . | TRBV9 | many | CASSAPEGPTREQYF | TGTGCCAGCAGCGCCCCCGAAGGACCCACTCGCGAGCAGTACTTC
TRBJ2-3 | TRBD2 | TRBV9 | many | CASSAGDYTTDTQYF | TGTGCCAGCAGCGCGGGGGACTATACCACAGATACGCAGTATTTT
TRBJ2-5 | TRBD1 | TRBV9 | many | CASSPHSGTGLQETQYF | TGTGCCAGCAGCCCACACTCCGGGACAGGGTTGCAAGAGACCCAGTACTTC
TRBJ1-2 | . | TRBV5-1 | many | CASSVRTF | TGCGCCAGCAGCGTGAGGACCTTC
TRBJ1-1 | . | TRBV9 | medium-sized | CASSGPPQNTEAFF | TGTGCCAGCAGCGGTCCTCCACAGAACACTGAAGCTTTCTTT
TRBJ2-7 | . | TRBV9 | medium-sized | CASSVALLGGEQYF | TGTGCCAGCAGCGTAGCCTTACTAGGCGGCGAGCAGTACTTC
TRBJ2-7 | . | TRBV9 | many | CASSVGLSYEQYF | TGTGCCAGCAGCGTAGGACTATCCTACGAGCAGTACTTC
TRBJ2-1 | . | TRBV21-1 | many | CASSTRDSWRRTPEITYNEQFF | TGTGCCAGCAGCACCCGGGACAGTTGGAGGCGGACGCCCGAGATCACCTACAATGAGCAGTTCTTC
TRBJ1-4 | TRBD1 | TRBV9 | many | CASSVSTGSEKLFF | TGTGCCAGCAGCGTTTCGACAGGGTCGGAAAAACTGTTTTTT
TRBJ1-1 | TRBD1 | TRBV9 | many | CASSPRSGTGSAEAFF | TGTGCCAGCAGCCCACGCTCCGGGACAGGGAGCGCTGAAGCTTTCTTT
TRBJ1-1 | . | TRBV9 | many | CASSVEPERNTEAFF | TGTGCCAGCAGCGTAGAACCCGAAAGGAACACTGAAGCTTTCTTT
TRBJ2-7 | . | TRBV9 | many | CASSSRPGGPHEQYF | TGTGCCAGCAGCTCACGCCCCGGAGGCCCCCACGAGCAGTACTTC
TRBJ1-2 | . | TRBV9 | many | CASSVGFRAGADGYTF | TGTGCCAGCAGCGTAGGGTTTAGGGCCGGGGCTGATGGCTACACCTTC
TRBJ1-4 | . | TRBV9 | few | CASSVGGSTNEKLFF | TGTGCCAGCAGCGTAGGGGGGTCAACTAATGAAAAACTGTTTTTT
TRBJ1-1 | TRBD1 | TRBV9 | many | CASSERTGGRNTEAFF | TGTGCCAGCAGCGAACGGACAGGGGGTAGGAACACTGAAGCTTTCTTT
TRBJ2-7 | TRBD2 | TRBV9 | many | CASSVGGSGSSYEQYF | TGTGCCAGCAGCGTAGGGGGTAGCGGGAGCTCCTACGAGCAGTACTTC
TRBJ2-6 | . | TRBV12-5 | many | CASGLVKVSGANVLTF | TGTGCTAGTGGTTTGGTAAAGGTCTCTGGGGCCAACGTCCTGACTTTC
TRBJ1-1 | . | TRBV9 | many | CASSGRDLRTEAFF | TGTGCCAGCAGCGGCAGGGACCTGCGGACTGAAGCTTTCTTT
TRBJ2-5 | . | TRBV9 | many | CASSVQNQETQYF | TGTGCCAGCAGCGTACAGAACCAAGAGACCCAGTACTTC
TRBJ1-1 | . | TRBV9 | many | CASSVFEGNTEAFF | TGTGCCAGCAGCGTATTCGAGGGGAACACTGAAGCTTTCTTT
TRBJ2-3 | . | TRBV9 | many | CASSDTTGSTDTQYF | TGTGCCAGCAGCGACACGACGGGGAGCACAGATACGCAGTATTTT
TRBJ2-1 | TRBD2 | TRBV9 | many | CASRGLAGGAEQFF | TGTGCCAGCAGAGGACTAGCGGGTGGAGCTGAGCAGTTCTTC
TRBJ2-1 | TRBD1 | TRBV9 | many | CASSALDRDGFNEQFF | TGTGCCAGCAGCGCCCTGGACAGGGACGGATTCAATGAGCAGTTCTTC
TRBJ1-2 | . | TRBV9 | many | CASSATGTRNRYGYTF | TGTGCCAGCAGCGCCACCGGGACAAGAAATCGCTATGGCTACACCTTC
TRBJ2-1 | . | TRBV9 | many | CASSDSALSSYNEQFF | TGTGCCAGCAGCGACTCGGCCCTGAGCTCCTACAATGAGCAGTTCTTC
TRBJ2-5 | TRBD2 | TRBV9 | medium-sized | CASSVASGSWTQYF | TGTGCCAGCAGCGTAGCTAGCGGGAGTTGGACCCAGTACTTC
TRBJ2-3 | TRBD1 | TRBV9 | . | CASSVDSGDRVADTQYF | TGTGCCAGCAGCGTAGATTCGGGGGACAGGGTGGCAGATACGCAGTATTTT
TRBJ2-7 | TRBD2 | TRBV9 | medium-sized | CASSVGLAGYEQYF | TGTGCCAGCAGCGTAGGCCTAGCGGGTTACGAGCAGTACTTC
TRBJ2-5 | TRBD1 | TRBV9 | many | CASSVEETGFQETQYF | TGTGCCAGCAGCGTAGAGGAGACAGGGTTCCAAGAGACCCAGTACTTC
TRBJ2-7 | . | TRBV9 | many | CASSGRLGGYEQYF | TGTGCCAGCAGCGGCCGACTAGGGGGCTACGAGCAGTACTTC